The present T cell receptor (beta chain) was sequenced within a study of blood T cell repertoires in COVID-19. Germline assignment: CDR1 GTSNPN and CDR2 SVGIG (reference sequence). The CDR3 has 14 amino acids. V trimming: 0 bases; J trimming: 9 bases; junction bases outside the gene matches: 7. The protocol was immunoSEQ multiplex PCR, while the TCRdb copy is restricted to in-frame clones and leaves out a portion. Among 95,000 to 110,000 clones listed, roughly 90% were seen once. The source is a man aged 35 to 55 with active or convalescent COVID-19. The chain employs TRBV30 and TRBJ2-1; 8 bases match TRBD2. The source material was peripheral blood. Here the CDR3 reads CAWSVTGLGREQFF. The CDR3 DNA is TGTGCCTGGAGTGTGACGGGACTAGGACGTGAGCAGTTCTTC.